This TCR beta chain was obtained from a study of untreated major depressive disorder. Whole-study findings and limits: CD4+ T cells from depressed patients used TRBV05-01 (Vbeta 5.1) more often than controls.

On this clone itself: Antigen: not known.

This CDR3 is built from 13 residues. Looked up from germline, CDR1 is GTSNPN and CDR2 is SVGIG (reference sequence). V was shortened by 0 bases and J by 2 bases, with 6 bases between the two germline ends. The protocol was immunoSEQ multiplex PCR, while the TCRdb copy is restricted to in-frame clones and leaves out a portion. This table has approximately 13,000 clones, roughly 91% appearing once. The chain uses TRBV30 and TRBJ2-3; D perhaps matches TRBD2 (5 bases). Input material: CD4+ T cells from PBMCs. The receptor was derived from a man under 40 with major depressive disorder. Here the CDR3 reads CAWSVGLTDTQYF. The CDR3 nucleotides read TGTGCCTGGAGTGTAGGACTCACAGATACGCAGTATTTT.